This passage covers 16 T cell receptor beta chains from one sample sequenced in a study of neurological immune-mediated disorders. One entry per CDR3 protein, called by TCRdb with MiXCR from the 5' RACE reads. The table has roughly 24,000 distinct CDR3 sequences, around 13% seen once. The sample consisted of PBMCs. These receptors came from a woman aged 60-70 years with HTLV-1-associated myelopathy (HAM/TSP).

There are many counts of this clonotype. This sequence joins TRBV20-1 and TRBJ1-3; D is possibly TRBD1 (6 bases). Germline CDR1 is DFQATT and CDR2 is SNEGSKA (reference sequence). The CDR3 is 15 residues long. Trimming stripped 2 bases from V and 0 bases from J, with 11 bases between. The CDR3 nucleotides are TGCAGTGCTAGACAGGGGCTTTACTCTGGAAACACCATATATTTT. Its translation: CSARQGLYSGNTIYF.

CDR3 residues: CASSQERVRGPSEYTQYF. The CDR3 DNA reads as TGTGCCAGCAGCCAAGAGCGTGTGCGGGGACCTTCCGAGTATACGCAGTATTTT. The rearrangement uses TRBV3-1 and TRBJ2-3; D is perhaps TRBD2 (6 bases). There are 18 residues in the CDR3. Trimming removed 0 bases at V and 7 bases at J, with 23 bases between. The germline V gene has CDR1 LGHDT and CDR2 YNNKEL (reference sequence).

This clonotype has more than one count but fewer than ten. This chain links TRBV18 with TRBJ2-2; 9 bases fit TRBD1. The J segment lost 5 bases and the V segment lost 2 bases, leaving 6 bases of the junction unmatched. The length of the CDR3 is 16 residues. The germline gives CDR1 KGHSH, CDR2 LQKENI. CDR3 region: CASSPDRGSATGELFF. CDR3 DNA: TGTGCCAGCTCACCAGACAGGGGGTCGGCTACCGGGGAGCTGTTTTTT. Together with reference TRBV18 and TRBJ2-2, the CDR3 gives the full variable domain: NAGVMQNPRHLVRRRGQEARLRCSPMKGHSHVYWYRQLPEEGLKFMVYLQKENIIDESGMPKERFSAEFPKEGPSILRIQQVVRGDSAAYFCASSPDRGSATGELFFGEGSRLTVL.

This clonotype has only a few counts. V is TRBV7-9 and J is TRBJ1-2; D gene ambiguous. The CDR3 sequence is 12 residues long. Per the germline V gene, CDR1 is SEHNR and CDR2 is FQNEAQ (reference sequence). Trimming took 2 bases from V and 7 from J, leaving 8 bases between them. The CDR3 loop reads CASSLLVAGYTF. The CDR3 DNA is TGTGCCAGCAGCTTACTAGTGGCTGGCTACACCTTC.

This clonotype was seen a handful of times. This chain uses TRBV19 with TRBJ1-2, with D tentatively TRBD1 (6 bases). The CDR3 loop spans 17 amino acids. Trimming took off 7 bases at V and 0 bases at J, with 21 bases between the two ends. Germline V gene lookup returns CDR1 LNHDA and CDR2 SQIVND (reference sequence). CDR3 DNA: TGTGCCAGTAAGTCGACGGGGACACCTAGAGCTAACTATGGCTACACCTTC. The encoded protein is CASKSTGTPRANYGYTF.

Concerning this clonotype itself: The junction and the germline gene differ at one end; a read error may be behind it. V gene TRBV27 combines with J gene TRBJ1-5, with D unclear. The CDR3 contains 16 residues. Germline V CDR1 and CDR2: MNHEY, SMNVEV (reference sequence). DNA of the CDR3: TGTGCCAGCAGTCCCCTGGAAGGCACGAGCAATCAGCCCCAACATTTT. Protein sequence: CASSPLEGTSNQPQHF.

This clonotype occurred many times. V and J are TRBV29-1 and TRBJ2-7, with D perhaps matching TRBD1 (5 bases). The CDR3 loop spans 14 amino acids. V was pared by 4 bases and J by 1 base, with 14 bases between. CDR1 is SQVTM and CDR2 is ANQGSEA in the germline V gene. The CDR3 reads CSVVFSGKSYEQYF. In DNA, the CDR3 is TGCAGCGTTGTTTTTTCAGGGAAATCCTACGAGCAGTACTTC.

By frequency in the sample, this clonotype is medium-sized (0.01 to 0.1%). The J gene is TRBJ1-2, the V gene TRBV4-1; D unresolved. Germline loops: CDR1 MGHRA, CDR2 YSYEKL. There are 13 residues in the CDR3. Between the trimmed V and J ends, which lost 1 base and 7 bases, there was a span of 10 bases. CDR3 in amino acids: CASSQAPGGGYTF. The CDR3 DNA follows: TGCGCCAGCAGCCAAGCCCCAGGAGGTGGCTACACCTTC.

This clonotype has a count of ten or more. This rearrangement joins TRBV9 to TRBJ2-3; D is undetermined. Germline V CDR1 and CDR2: SGDLS, YYNGEE. CDR3 length equals 12 residues. The V end was cut by 4 bases, the J end by 7 bases, with 10 bases between. The CDR3 sequence: CASSKSEYTQYF. Here the CDR3 DNA reads TGTGCCAGCAGCAAATCCGAGTATACGCAGTATTTT.

This clonotype has more than one count but fewer than ten. The chain joins TRBV20-1 to TRBJ2-5; 7 nucleotides align to TRBD2. CDR3 length equals 13 residues. Germline assignment: CDR1 DFQATT and CDR2 SNEGSKA (reference sequence). Trimming cost V 3 bases and J 4 bases; bases outside gene matches: 5. The CDR3: CSARVAGLETQYF. The CDR3 DNA reads TGCAGTGCTAGGGTAGCGGGTCTAGAGACCCAGTACTTC.

This clonotype was counted many times. The chain uses TRBV5-1 and TRBJ1-1, with a tentative D call TRBD1 (5 bases). This CDR3 has 14 residues. Germline V gives CDR1 SGHRS, CDR2 YFSETQ. The V end was cut by 6 bases, the J end by 0 bases, with 12 bases between. CDR3 loop: CASMPGTVNTEAFF. The DNA of the CDR3 is TGCGCCAGCATGCCCGGGACGGTGAACACTGAAGCTTTCTTT.

This clonotype was counted many times. The chain carries TRBV5-1 and TRBJ1-2, with D tentatively TRBD1 (5 bases). This CDR3 spans 13 amino acids. In germline, CDR1 is SGHRS, CDR2 YFSETQ. V was clipped by 0 bases and J by 6 bases, with 9 bases between them. The CDR3 nucleotides are TGCGCCAGCAGCTTGGGGGGGTTGGATGGCTACACCTTC. Its translation is CASSLGGLDGYTF.

This clonotype occurred many times. The V gene is TRBV5-1, the J gene TRBJ1-1; D is ambiguous. With 0 bases removed from V and 3 bases from J, the gap between germline ends came to 9 bases. The CDR3 is 14 amino acids. Germline CDR1 reads SGHRS; CDR2 reads YFSETQ. CDR3 nucleotide sequence: TGCGCCAGCAGCTTGGGATCGGGTTACACTGAAGCTTTCTTT. It codes for CASSLGSGYTEAFF.

This clonotype came up many times. The CDR3 here is CSAQLPGGPSNEQFF. The CDR3 DNA is TGCAGTGCTCAGCTTCCGGGGGGGCCGTCGAATGAGCAGTTCTTC. The chain has TRBV20-1 and TRBJ2-1; the match to TRBD2 covers 8 bases. The J segment lost 7 bases and the V segment lost 5 bases, leaving 13 bases of the junction unmatched. The CDR3 is made up of 15 amino acids. Per germline, CDR1 DFQATT and CDR2 SNEGSKA (reference sequence).

By share, this clonotype counts as medium-sized. This chain uses TRBV29-1 with TRBJ2-7, with TRBD1 identical over 8 bases. Trimming took 0 bases from V and 5 from J; bases not matched to a gene: 3. Germline V gene sequence: CDR1 SQVTM, CDR2 ANQGSEA. The CDR3 length is 13 residues. CDR3: CSVEDRGLNEQYF. The CDR3 DNA reads TGCAGCGTTGAAGACAGGGGGCTGAACGAGCAGTACTTC.

This clonotype has at least ten counts. The rearrangement uses TRBV14 and TRBJ2-1, with 8 bases that match TRBD1. Trimming removed 0 bases from V and 2 bases from J; junction bases left unmatched: 3. The CDR3 is 16 amino acids. The germline CDR1 and CDR2 sequences are SGHDN and FVKESK. The CDR3 loop reads CASSQDLGQAYNEQFF. CDR3 DNA sequence: TGTGCCAGCAGCCAAGATTTGGGACAGGCCTACAATGAGCAGTTCTTC. Based on the CDR3 plus reference TRBV14 and TRBJ2-1, the full variable domain is EAGVTQFPSHSVIEKGQTVTLRCDPISGHDNLYWYRRVMGKEIKFLLHFVKESKQDESGMPNNRFLAERTGGTYSTLKVQPAELEDSGVYFCASSQDLGQAYNEQFFGPGTRLTVL.